This TCR beta chain was identified during a study of control samples from healthy donors and cancer patients. Clones were read by immunoSEQ multiplex PCR, and TCRdb kept only the in-frame ones, dropping some. The sample consists of 100,000 to 150,000 clones, 80% to 95% of them appearing once. CDR1 and CDR2 from the germline V gene are SGHDT and YYEEEE. CDR3 length: 12 residues. V gave up 1 base and J gave up 7 bases, with 6 bases separating them. The sequence was collected from a man aged 40-50 years in good health. This chain joins TRBV5-6 and TRBJ2-4; the D is unclear. Sequenced material: blood. This CDR3 is CASSLKENIQYF. Written as DNA, the CDR3 is TGTGCCAGCAGCTTGAAGGAGAACATTCAGTACTTC.